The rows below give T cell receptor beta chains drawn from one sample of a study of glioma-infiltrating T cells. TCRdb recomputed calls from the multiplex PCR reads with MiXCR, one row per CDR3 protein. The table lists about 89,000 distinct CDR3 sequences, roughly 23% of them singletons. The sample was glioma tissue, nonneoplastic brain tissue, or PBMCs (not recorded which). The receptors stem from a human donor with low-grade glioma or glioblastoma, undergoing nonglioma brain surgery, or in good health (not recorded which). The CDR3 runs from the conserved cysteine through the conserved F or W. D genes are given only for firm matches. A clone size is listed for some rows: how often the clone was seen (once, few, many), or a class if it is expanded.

TGTGCCATCAGTGTAGAAACGAGCACTGAAGCTTTCTTT CAISVETSTEAFF TRBV2 NA NA 13 TRBJ1-1
TGTGCCAGCAGTGATCCCGGGAGACCACCCTACGAGCAGTACTTC CASSDPGRPPYEQYF TRBV6-1 many NA 15 TRBJ2-7
TGTGCCAGCAGCTTAGATCACAGGGCCAACGGGGAGCTGTTTTTT CASSLDHRANGELFF TRBV7-8 NA NA 15 TRBJ2-2
TGTGCCAGCAGAACCACCCGGAGGTCTGGCTACACCTTC CASRTTRRSGYTF TRBV2 many NA 13 TRBJ1-2
TGTGCCAGCAGAGCAACAGGGGTCTATGGCTACACCTTC CASRATGVYGYTF TRBV2 many TRBD1 13 TRBJ1-2
TGTGCCAGTAGACAGGGGATCGCAGATACGCAGTATTTT CASRQGIADTQYF TRBV19 many TRBD1 13 TRBJ2-3
TGTGCCAGCTCACCACAACAAGAGACCCAGTACTTC CASSPQQETQYF TRBV18 many NA 12 TRBJ2-5
TGTGCCAGTAGTATAGGAAGAGGGACTTACCCCTACAATAAGCAGTTCTTC CASSIGRGTYPYNKQFF TRBV19 NA NA 17 TRBJ2-1
TGTGCCAGCAGCGACCCCCTCGACATGCGTAGGGAGCAGTACTTC CASSDPLDMRREQYF TRBV3-1 few NA 15 TRBJ2-7
TGTGCCAGCAGCCTCGTTTCCGATACGCAGTATTTT CASSLVSDTQYF TRBV3-1 many NA 12 TRBJ2-3
TGCAGTGCTGCCAGGGGGGGAGTAGGAGATACGCAGTATTTT CSAARGGVGDTQYF TRBV20-1 NA NA 14 TRBJ2-3
TGTGCCAGCAGTTATCCCCGGACAGGGACCCACGAGCAGTACTTC CASSYPRTGTHEQYF TRBV6-2/TRBV6-3 NA TRBD1 15 TRBJ2-7
TGTGCAAGTCGCTTAGGAAAGGGGTTAGCGGGAGGTATGCCGGGGGATACGCAGTATTTT CASRLGKGLAGGMPGDTQYF TRBV12-2 few NA 20 TRBJ2-3
TGTGCCAGCAGCTTAGGCGGGGGCGCCTCCTACGAGCAGTACTTC CASSLGGGASYEQYF TRBV7-2 many NA 15 TRBJ2-7
TGTGCCAGCAGCCAAGGACGTGGTGCTTATAGCAATCAGCCCCAGCATTTT CASSQGRGAYSNQPQHF TRBV4-2 many NA 17 TRBJ1-5
TGTGCCAGCAGTGACCGGGCCAAACCACAAGGGACCCAGTACTTC CASSDRAKPQGTQYF TRBV25-1 NA NA 15 TRBJ2-5
TGTGCCAGCAGGCCCAGCACGAGAGGCGAGCAGTACTTC CASRPSTRGEQYF TRBV27 many NA 13 TRBJ2-7